The T cell receptor (beta chain) under discussion was sequenced for a study of blood T cell repertoires in COVID-19. Across the whole study: Some COVID-19 samples were acute and others convalescent; all came from the United States, Italy and Spain. From T cells, B-cell-depleted T cells, or PBMCs came the material, which was cDNA or gDNA.

Libraries were prepared by immunoSEQ multiplex PCR; TCRdb keeps only in-frame clonotypes and omits some of them. The table lists fewer than 300,000 clones, 80% to 90% of them singletons, with less than 15% in the top ten. In germline, CDR1 is SGHDT, CDR2 YYEEEE. Trimming took 4 bases from V and 8 from J, leaving 10 bases between them. This CDR3 comprises 12 residues. While infection was still active, Seattle patients were enrolled and then followed longitudinally. The chain couples TRBV5-6 to TRBJ2-1, with a weak D call TRBD1 (6 bases). The clonotype comes from a woman under 40 with COVID-19, enrolled during active disease. The sequencing input was peripheral blood. The CDR3 sequence: CASSPWTDEQFF. CDR3 DNA: TGTGCCAGCAGCCCATGGACAGATGAGCAGTTCTTC.